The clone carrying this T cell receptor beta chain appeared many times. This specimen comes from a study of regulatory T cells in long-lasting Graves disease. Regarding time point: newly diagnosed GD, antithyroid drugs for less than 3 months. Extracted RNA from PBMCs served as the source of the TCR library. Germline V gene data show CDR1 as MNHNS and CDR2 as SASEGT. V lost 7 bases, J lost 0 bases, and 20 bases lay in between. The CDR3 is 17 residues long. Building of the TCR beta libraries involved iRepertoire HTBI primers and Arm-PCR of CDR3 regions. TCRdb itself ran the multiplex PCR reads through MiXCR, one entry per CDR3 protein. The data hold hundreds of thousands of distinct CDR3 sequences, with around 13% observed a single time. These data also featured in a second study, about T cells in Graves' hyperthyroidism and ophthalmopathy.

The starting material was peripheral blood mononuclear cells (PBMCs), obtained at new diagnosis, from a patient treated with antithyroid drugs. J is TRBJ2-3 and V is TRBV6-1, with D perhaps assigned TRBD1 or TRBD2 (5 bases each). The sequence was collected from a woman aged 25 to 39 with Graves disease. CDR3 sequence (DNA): TGTGCCAGCAACCGCGACGGGACCCTAATAAGCACAGATACGCAGTATTTT. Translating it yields CASNRDGTLISTDTQYF.